This T cell receptor beta chain was documented in a study of human T cells and chemical hapten exposure (dated by TCRdb to about 2021). Describing the broader study: For sensitization, 2% DPC in acetone was applied to an approximately 2 cm by approximately 2 cm area of upper inner arm skin. Patch tests used Finn chambers with 0.01% DPC on the upper back, scored after 6 days by International Contact Dermatitis Research Group standards. Twenty-nine alopecia patients provided blood for TCR sequencing at one to four time points (pre-sensitization, 2, 6 and 24 weeks). The mostly female patient cohort included alopecia areata with under or over 50% scalp involvement, alopecia totalis and alopecia universalis. In alopecia patients, the study followed how the peripheral blood TCR repertoire changed in vivo over primary and secondary sensitization to diphenylcyclopropenone (DPC), a hapten. Libraries were pooled for sequencing, and per-sample TCR yields varied mainly because of small differences in library volumes within the pool. Weekly therapeutic DPC doses were additionally applied to the scalp of patients throughout the roughly 23-week study period. Blood was sampled from patients pre-sensitization (week 0) and at 2, 6 and about 24 weeks after DPC sensitization. Summary of the overall study and its limitations: Alopecia, a presumed autoimmune disease, was present in all patients, so the immune response of the patients might differ from that of healthy individuals. Patch test score was positively correlated with the number of PT1 expanded TCRs, with significance at thresholds 8, 16 and 32 but not at 4. Expanded TCRs formed significantly more large CDR3 similarity clusters than pre-sensitization or healthy control sets, consistent with antigen-driven responses. The number of TCRs above 1 in 1000 frequency did not change with DPC sensitization; there was no evidence of global repertoire structure alterations. After repeated subsampling, changes were observed in the strength of the expansion versus patch-test correlation and in the threshold at which the correlation became significant.

CDR3 length: 17 amino acids, cysteine to phenylalanine. The only DNA kept is the CDR3, 51 bases in frame from the first base. Compared with germline, V lacks 4 bases and J lacks 2 bases; bases without a gene match: 5. Looking up the germline V gene yields CDR1 SGHRS and CDR2 YFSETQ. In regard to this clonotype: The antigen it recognizes is unknown. Base qualities are not at hand, and no much larger clone is one base apart.

The time point label corresponds to: pre-sensitization, week 0. What this sample's treatment or condition label stands for: therapeutic diphenylcyclopropenone sensitization with weekly scalp DPC. At every patch-test visit, the blood draw took place before the patch test was put on. Eligible patients were aged 18 to 70, diagnosed with alopecia, deemed suitable for DPC therapy, and excluded if pregnant. Total RNA was extracted from unfractionated whole blood collected in Tempus Blood RNA tubes. Preparation of the library involved RACE. Instrument on record: NextSeq 500. Library preparation attached unique molecular identifiers to individual cDNA molecules for quantitative, reproducible TCR counting. Both TCR alpha and TCR beta chains were sequenced from each blood RNA sample. On the study's bioinformatics: A median of about 89,000 TCRs per sample was observed, with a range of about 23,224 to 750,000. The Decombinator software suite was used to annotate V, J and CDR3 in the TCR reads. For PS versus PT1 abundance plots, all samples were subsampled to the same number of TCRs (28,000). Expanded TCRs were defined as absent before sensitization and observed at least eight times at the 2-week time point. The raw public reads went through TCRdb reprocessing: fastp at Q25, MiXCR clone calling, in-frame beta chains kept. One record per CDR3 amino acid sequence lists the most common genes and DNA. TCRdb's processing, not the study's, gives the V and J calls here. Here the sample has more than 250,000 distinct CDR3 sequences; 7.5% to 10% occur a single time. Together, the top ten hold under 2.5% of the sample.

The chain links TRBV5-1 with TRBJ2-6; TRBD1 fits 11 bases in the junction. The specimen comprised whole blood, sampled in connection with sensitization to the hapten diphenylcyclopropenone (DPC). The receptor comes from a woman in her 40s with alopecia areata. Some clones in this sample may be carry-over from other donors' samples. The CDR3 reads as follows: CASSIGTGGTGANVLTF. The nucleotide sequence reads as follows: TGCGCCAGCAGCATCGGGACAGGGGGAACTGGGGCCAACGTCCTGACTTTC. Reference TRBV5-1 and TRBJ2-6 genes cover what lies past the CDR3, so the full variable domain is KAGVTQTPRYLIKTRGQQVTLSCSPISGHRSVSWYQQTPGQGLQFLFEYFSETQRNKGNFPGRFSGRQFSNSRSEMNVSTLELGDSALYLCASSIGTGGTGANVLTFGAGSRLTVL.